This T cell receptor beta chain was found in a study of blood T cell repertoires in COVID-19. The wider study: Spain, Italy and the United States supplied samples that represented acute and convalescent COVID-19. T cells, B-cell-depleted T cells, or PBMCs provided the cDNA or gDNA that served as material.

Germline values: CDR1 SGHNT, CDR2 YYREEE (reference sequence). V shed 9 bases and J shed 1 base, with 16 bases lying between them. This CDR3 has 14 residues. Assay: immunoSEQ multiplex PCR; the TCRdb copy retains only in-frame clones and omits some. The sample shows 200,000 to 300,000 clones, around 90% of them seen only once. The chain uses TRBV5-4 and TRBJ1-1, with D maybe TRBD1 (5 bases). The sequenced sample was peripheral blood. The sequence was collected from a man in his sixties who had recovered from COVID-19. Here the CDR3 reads CATFRNTGNTEAFF. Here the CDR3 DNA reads TGTGCCACCTTCCGCAATACAGGGAACACTGAAGCTTTCTTT. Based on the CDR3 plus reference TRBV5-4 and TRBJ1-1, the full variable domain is ETGVTQSPTHLIKTRGQQVTLRCSSQSGHNTVSWYQQALGQGPQFIFQYYREEENGRGNFPPRFSGLQFPNYSSELNVNALELDDSALYLCATFRNTGNTEAFFGQGTRLTVV.